Following are 25 T cell receptor beta chains from one sample sequenced in a study of beta chain features in type 1 diabetes. Reverse transcribing all isolated RNA meant expressed TCRB transcripts were sequenced. Some clones are missing from TCRdb's copy, which holds only in-frame ones; the method was immunoSEQ multiplex PCR. The sample includes about 150,000 clones, 40% to 55% of them seen just once. Sample: Tregs from blood. The receptors derive from a man in his late teens or twenties in good health.

This chain uses TRBV7-2 with TRBJ1-6; 7 nucleotides match TRBD1. The germline V gene has CDR1 SGHTA and CDR2 FQGNSA. With V trimmed by 3 bases and J by 9 bases, 2 bases remained unmatched. This CDR3 has 13 amino acids. CDR3 sequence reads: CASSLGTVSPLHF. DNA for the CDR3: TGTGCCAGCAGCTTGGGGACAGTTTCACCCCTCCACTTT.

The rearrangement joins TRBV11-1 to TRBJ1-1; TRBD1 matches at 10 bases. V lost 2 bases to trimming and J lost 5 bases; unmatched junction nucleotides: 8. CDR1 SGHAT and CDR2 FQDESV come from the germline V gene (reference sequence). The CDR3 spans 16 residues. CDR3 bases: TGTGCCAGCAGCTTATACCGGGGACAGGGGAAAACTGAAGCTTTCTTT. It specifies CASSLYRGQGKTEAFF.

The chain couples TRBV7-9 to TRBJ2-5; D might be TRBD2 (6 bases). In germline, CDR1 is SEHNR, CDR2 FQNEAQ (reference sequence). The V and J ends lost 5 bases and 1 base respectively, with 17 bases between them. The CDR3 consists of 16 residues. CDR3 residues: CASSPKLTSLQETQYF. CDR3 DNA: TGTGCCAGCAGCCCAAAGCTGACTAGTCTCCAAGAGACCCAGTACTTC.

The chain uses TRBV5-5 and TRBJ1-1; TRBD1 aligns across 8 bases. This CDR3 has 14 residues. Germline-derived CDR1 and CDR2 are SGHKS and YYEKEE (reference sequence). The ends lost 4 bases at V and 5 bases at J; junction bases unmatched: 7. The CDR3 sequence is CASSPRQGQTEAFF. CDR3 nucleotides: TGTGCCAGCAGCCCACGACAGGGGCAAACTGAAGCTTTCTTT.

This chain links TRBV7-3 with TRBJ2-7; 7 nucleotides line up with TRBD2. This CDR3 is built from 17 residues. V lost 1 base and J lost 0; bases outside the gene matches: 9. The germline V gene has CDR1 SGHTA and CDR2 FQGTGA. In DNA, the CDR3 is TGTGCCAGCAGCTTAAGGGGGGGACCCGGGGGCTCCTACGAGCAGTACTTC. Translating it yields CASSLRGGPGGSYEQYF.

This clone was found once. The rearrangement links TRBV19 to TRBJ2-2, with D perhaps matching TRBD1 (5 bases). Germline V gene data show CDR1 as LNHDA and CDR2 as SQIVND (reference sequence). V lost 6 bases and J lost 0, with 11 bases in between. There are 15 residues in the CDR3. The CDR3 nucleotides read TGTGCCAGTAGGCGACAGTATGCGAACACCGGGGAGCTGTTTTTT. This gives the protein CASRRQYANTGELFF.

The chain employs TRBV18 and TRBJ1-1; no reliable D call. V was shortened by 1 base and J by 4 bases, with 16 bases between the two germline ends. This CDR3 contains 16 residues. From germline, CDR1 is KGHSH and CDR2 LQKENI. The CDR3 DNA reads as TGTGCCAGCTCACCACTGGCAGTCTCGCAGGTCACTGAAGCTTTCTTT. This gives the protein CASSPLAVSQVTEAFF.

This clone came up a few times. This chain connects TRBV6-6 to TRBJ1-1; D might be TRBD1 (5 bases). CDR3 length equals 12 residues. V dropped 7 bases and J dropped 5 bases, with 11 bases sitting between them. Looked up from germline, CDR1 is MNHNY and CDR2 is SVGAGI (reference sequence). DNA for the CDR3: TGTGCCAGCACCCGGCAGGGAACTGAAGCTTTCTTT. This encodes CASTRQGTEAFF.

V and J are TRBV28 and TRBJ2-1; 7 nucleotides align to TRBD2. The CDR3 sequence is 12 residues long. After removal of 8 bases from V and 16 bases from J, the junction contained 14 bases not matched to a gene. Per the germline V gene, CDR1 is MDHEN and CDR2 is SYDVKM. Here the CDR3 DNA reads TGTGCCAGCCGAAAAGCGGGAAATCGACAATTCTTC. Protein: CASRKAGNRQFF.

V and J are TRBV7-2 and TRBJ2-1; 11 positions agree with TRBD2. Losses at the gene ends were 1 base for V and 3 bases for J; bases not matched to a gene: 5. The CDR3 contains 17 residues. CDR1 is SGHTA and CDR2 is FQGNSA in the germline V gene. The CDR3 spells CASSLESSGRLYNEQFF. The DNA of the CDR3 is TGTGCCAGCAGCTTAGAGTCTAGCGGGAGGCTCTACAATGAGCAGTTCTTC.

The table lists this clone with a count of one. The rearrangement links TRBV7-8 to TRBJ2-7, with TRBD1 as a possible D gene (5 bases). This CDR3 comprises 14 residues. V was shortened by 1 base and J by 5 bases, with 12 bases between the two germline ends. Germline V gene lookup returns CDR1 SGHVS and CDR2 FQNEAQ. Here the CDR3 reads CASSLDQGTDEQYF. The CDR3 nucleotides are TGTGCCAGCAGCTTAGATCAGGGTACGGACGAGCAGTACTTC.

The DNA of the CDR3 is TGTGCCAGCAGTTTATCAAAGGGTATAACAGGGGCCTATAATTCACCCCTCCACTTT. Encoded protein: CASSLSKGITGAYNSPLHF. The V and J genes are TRBV27 and TRBJ1-6; 7 bases fit TRBD1. The CDR3 is made up of 19 amino acids. Germline V lookup: CDR1 MNHEY, CDR2 SMNVEV (reference sequence). V lost 0 bases, J lost 2 bases, and 10 bases stayed unmatched.

This clone was found once. The CDR3 region is CASSARHGRGTDTQYF. CDR3 sequence (DNA): TGTGCCAGCAGCGCCCGTCATGGGAGGGGAACAGATACGCAGTATTTT. This chain connects TRBV9 to TRBJ2-3; 7 bases fit TRBD2. This CDR3 spans 16 amino acids. The ends lost 3 bases at V and 3 bases at J; junction bases unmatched: 10. Germline V CDR1 and CDR2: SGDLS, YYNGEE. Combining the CDR3 with reference TRBV9 and TRBJ2-3 gives the whole variable domain DSGVTQTPKHLITATGQRVTLRCSPRSGDLSVYWYQQSLDQGLQFLIQYYNGEERAKGNILERFSAQQFPDLHSELNLSSLELGDSALYFCASSARHGRGTDTQYFGPGTRLTVL.

This sequence joins TRBV4-3 and TRBJ1-2; 9 bases map to TRBD1. This CDR3 spans 13 amino acids. Germline loops: CDR1 LGHNA, CDR2 YSLEER. The trim removed 4 bases at V and 7 bases at J, leaving 4 bases unmatched. The CDR3 reads CASSLTGGGGYTF. The CDR3 DNA follows: TGCGCCAGCAGCCTCACAGGGGGCGGTGGCTACACCTTC.

The V call is TRBV4-1, the J call TRBJ2-2; D remains unclear. The length of the CDR3 is 16 residues. The germline V gene encodes CDR1 MGHRA and CDR2 YSYEKL. Trimming left V 6 bases short and J 4 bases short, with 18 bases between. The CDR3 DNA reads as TGCGCCAGCAGTCATACACCGTCCTCGCCCACCGGGGAGCTGTTTTTT. Residues: CASSHTPSSPTGELFF.

The rearrangement uses TRBV6-1 and TRBJ1-2; 8 bases map to TRBD1. The germline V gene has CDR1 MNHNS and CDR2 SASEGT. The junction had 6 bases not matched to a gene; V was cut back by 6 bases and J by 0 bases. The CDR3 consists of 15 residues. The DNA for the CDR3 is TGTGCCAGCAGGACAGGGGAAAGATCTAACTATGGCTACACCTTC. It is translated as CASRTGERSNYGYTF.

CDR3 in DNA: TGTGCCAGCAGCCCAATTACAGGGGGTTTTTTGAGGGCCAGGGAGCAGTTCTTC. Its protein product is CASSPITGGFLRAREQFF. The genes are TRBV5-6 and TRBJ2-1; 8 positions match TRBD1. V lost 4 bases, J lost 10 bases, and 22 bases stayed unmatched. The CDR3 sequence is 18 residues long. The germline CDR1 and CDR2 sequences are SGHDT and YYEEEE. The complete variable domain, with remaining parts taken from reference TRBV5-6 and TRBJ2-1, reads DAGVTQSPTHLIKTRGQQVTLRCSPKSGHDTVSWYQQALGQGPQFIFQYYEEEERQRGNFPDRFSGHQFPNYSSELNVNALLLGDSALYLCASSPITGGFLRAREQFFGPGTRLTVL.

The chain joins TRBV7-9 to TRBJ1-5; tentatively, D is TRBD1 (5 bases). The germline V gene has CDR1 SEHNR and CDR2 FQNEAQ (reference sequence). This CDR3 contains 16 residues. V lost 5 bases and J lost 5, with 19 bases in between. In DNA, the CDR3 is TGTGCCAGCAGCGCCCATGGGGCGGGAGGTCATCAGCCCCAGCATTTT. Amino acid sequence: CASSAHGAGGHQPQHF.

The V call is TRBV10-3, the J call TRBJ2-7, with 7 bases aligning to TRBD1. The germline gives CDR1 ENHRY, CDR2 SYGVKD. CDR3 length equals 12 residues. Trimming at V came to 4 bases and at J to 7 bases, leaving 4 bases not matched to a gene. The CDR3 protein is CAISGGTDEQYF. The DNA of the CDR3 is TGTGCCATCAGTGGGGGGACAGATGAGCAGTACTTC.

The chain combines TRBV7-2 with TRBJ1-2, with D maybe TRBD1 (6 bases). Trimming left V 5 bases short and J 1 base short, with 8 bases between. This CDR3 comprises 13 residues. Looked up from germline, CDR1 is SGHTA and CDR2 is FQGNSA. Here the CDR3 reads CASSPDSNYGYTF. The CDR3 nucleotides read TGTGCCAGCAGCCCGGACAGTAACTATGGCTACACCTTC.

In this sample, this clone turned up a few times. The DNA of the CDR3 is TGTGCCATCAGTGAGTCGTCGGGGGGGCGTGGAGATACGCAGTATTTT. Protein sequence: CAISESSGGRGDTQYF. The rearrangement uses TRBV10-3 and TRBJ2-3; TRBD2 matches at 8 bases. Unmatched junction bases numbered 7, after V lost 0 bases and J lost 5 bases. This CDR3 contains 16 residues. Per the germline V gene, CDR1 is ENHRY and CDR2 is SYGVKD.

V gene TRBV27 combines with J gene TRBJ2-1, with 9 nucleotides matching TRBD2. V shed 3 bases and J 8 bases; nucleotides not matched to a gene: 5. The germline CDR1 and CDR2 sequences are MNHEY and SMNVEV (reference sequence). The CDR3 consists of 14 residues. The CDR3: CASSFISGSYEQFF. The CDR3 nucleotides read TGTGCCAGCAGTTTTATTAGCGGGAGTTATGAGCAGTTCTTC.

The chain has TRBV10-3 and TRBJ2-7; possibly TRBD2 for D (5 bases). V lost 6 bases and J lost 5, with 14 bases in between. CDR1 is ENHRY and CDR2 is SYGVKD in the germline V gene. This CDR3 spans 13 amino acids. The DNA of the CDR3 is TGTGCCATCAGCGGACGGGGAATCGACGAGCAGTACTTC. It specifies CAISGRGIDEQYF.

This clone turned up a few times. This chain connects TRBV11-1 to TRBJ2-2; maybe TRBD1 (6 bases). Deletions cut 1 base from V and 4 bases from J, with 13 bases between. This CDR3 region has 16 residues. Germline V gene lookup returns CDR1 SGHAT and CDR2 FQDESV (reference sequence). CDR3 amino acids: CASSLGRRGITGELFF. The DNA for the CDR3 is TGTGCCAGCAGCTTAGGTCGTAGGGGGATCACCGGGGAGCTGTTTTTT.

The chain links TRBV5-1 to TRBJ2-7, with 11 bases that match TRBD2. CDR1 is SGHRS, CDR2 YFSETQ, per germline. Trimming cost V 4 bases and J 3 bases; bases outside gene matches: 6. The CDR3 covers 15 residues. DNA of the CDR3: TGCGCCAGCAGCAAGGAAGGGACTAGCGGCTACGAGCAGTACTTC. Its translation is CASSKEGTSGYEQYF.